The subject of this entry is one T cell receptor beta chain. The table came from immunoSEQ multiplex PCR; TCRdb's copy has only in-frame clones and leaves some out. The table includes 1.4 million or so clones, approximately 98.5% detected once. The data belong to a study of shared clonotypes between healthy human individuals. J gave up 1 base and V 5 bases, and 5 bases lay outside the gene matches. The CDR3 has 14 residues. CDR1 and CDR2 from the germline V gene are MDHEN and SYDVKM. V is TRBV28 and J is TRBJ2-7, with 7 bases fitting TRBD1. Sequenced sample: naive CD4+ T cells sorted from blood. Noted subset: CD45RA+ positively selected. The clonotype comes from a man aged 30 to 45 in good health. The CDR3 here is CASSPTGLSYEQYF. CDR3 DNA sequence: TGTGCCAGCAGTCCGACAGGGCTTTCCTACGAGCAGTACTTC.